These T cell receptor beta chains were read from a single sample in a study of regulatory T cells in long-lasting Graves disease. TCRdb reprocessed the multiplex PCR reads via MiXCR and lists one record per CDR3 protein. The sample consists of roughly 520,000 distinct CDR3 sequences, around 11% of them appearing once. These same records also appear under a second study, on T cells in Graves' hyperthyroidism and ophthalmopathy.

Sequencing used peripheral blood mononuclear cells (PBMCs), obtained at new diagnosis, from a patient treated with antithyroid drugs. These receptors originate from a woman aged 25 to 45 with Graves disease. Each CDR3 is given with its conserved first and last residue. The D gene is left open where the match is weak. Size is stated for part of the rows, as once, few or many counts, or as a class when the clone is expanded.

>-|-|TRBV7-8|TRBJ1-1
CASSHGRIFSMNTEAFF
TGTGCCAGCAGCCACGGCCGGATATTTTCTATGAACACTGAAGCTTTCTTT
>-|many|TRBV2|TRBJ2-1
CASTGDFNEQFF
TGTGCCAGCACGGGGGACTTCAATGAGCAGTTCTTC
>-|-|TRBV30|TRBJ2-2
CAWKTGSTGELFF
TGTGCCTGGAAAACAGGGTCGACAGGGGAGCTGTTTTTT
>TRBD2|many|TRBV28|TRBJ2-3
CASSQPRLALSTDTQYF
TGTGCCAGCAGCCAACCCCGACTAGCCCTTAGCACAGATACGCAGTATTTT
>-|few|TRBV7-2|TRBJ1-1
CASSPLWAWGTEAFF
TGTGCCAGCAGCCCCCTTTGGGCGTGGGGCACTGAAGCTTTCTTT
>-|many|TRBV6-9|TRBJ1-4
CASSYRSSNEKLFF
TGTGCCAGCAGTTACAGGTCCTCAAATGAAAAACTGTTTTTT
>-|few|TRBV5-6|TRBJ1-2
CASSYTGRLYGYTF
TGTGCCAGCAGCTACACAGGGCGCCTGTATGGCTACACCTTC
>-|many|TRBV18|TRBJ1-2
CASSPEAAGPRGGYTF
TGTGCCAGCTCACCAGAAGCCGCCGGGCCCCGCGGTGGCTACACCTTC
>TRBD2|many|TRBV20-1|TRBJ2-2
CSARVGRSTGELFF
TGCAGTGCTAGAGTCGGGAGGAGCACCGGGGAGCTGTTTTTT
>TRBD1|-|TRBV24-1|TRBJ2-2
CATRGQGGLSGELFF
TGTGCCACCAGAGGACAGGGGGGCTTGTCCGGGGAGCTGTTTTTT
>TRBD2|many|TRBV7-2|TRBJ2-7
CASSRLRESAAEQYF
TGTGCCAGCAGCCGACTGCGGGAGTCGGCGGCCGAGCAGTACTTC
>TRBD1|many|TRBV11-2|TRBJ2-3
CASSSRTGRTDTQYF
TGTGCCAGCAGCTCGAGGACAGGGAGGACAGATACGCAGTATTTT
>-|many|TRBV12-5|TRBJ2-2
CASGLGDLPNTGELFF
TGTGCTAGTGGTTTGGGGGACCTACCGAACACCGGGGAGCTGTTTTTT
>-|many|TRBV29-1|TRBJ2-5
CSAAGTTKETQYF
TGCAGCGCCGCAGGGACGACGAAAGAGACCCAGTACTTC
>-|many|TRBV15|TRBJ1-1
CATSRDGGYFTEAFF
TGTGCCACCAGCAGAGATGGAGGGTACTTCACTGAAGCTTTCTTT
>-|few|TRBV9|TRBJ1-4
CASSVGAGREKLFF
TGTGCCAGCAGCGTAGGGGCTGGTAGGGAAAAACTGTTTTTT